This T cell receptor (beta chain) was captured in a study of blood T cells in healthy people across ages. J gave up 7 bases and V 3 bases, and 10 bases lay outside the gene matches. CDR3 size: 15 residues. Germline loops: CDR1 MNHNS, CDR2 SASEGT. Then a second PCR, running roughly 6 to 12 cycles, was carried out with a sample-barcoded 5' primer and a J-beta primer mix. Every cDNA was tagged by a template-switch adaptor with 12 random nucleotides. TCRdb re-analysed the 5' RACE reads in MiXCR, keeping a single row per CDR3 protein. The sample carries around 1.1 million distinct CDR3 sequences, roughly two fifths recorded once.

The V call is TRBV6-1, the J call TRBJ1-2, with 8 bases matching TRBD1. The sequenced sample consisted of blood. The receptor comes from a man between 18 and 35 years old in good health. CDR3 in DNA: TGTGCCAGCAGTGAGGCCGGGACAGGACTGGGTGGCTACACCTTC. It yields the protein CASSEAGTGLGGYTF.